This TCR beta chain was identified during a study of blood T cell repertoires in COVID-19. The CDR3 loop spans 15 amino acids. Germline lookup yields CDR1 SGHNT and CDR2 YENEEA. The V end was cut by 5 bases, the J end by 6 bases, with 14 bases between. The repertoire was sequenced with immunoSEQ multiplex PCR; TCRdb's copy has only in-frame clones and lacks some. Of over 35,000 clones listed, around 85% are singletons. The sequence derives from a man aged 55 to 70 with active or convalescent COVID-19. The material sequenced was peripheral blood. The chain employs TRBV11-3 and TRBJ1-6, with D possibly matching TRBD1 (5 bases). DNA for the CDR3: TGTGCCAGCAGCGCCATGGGGCAGCCTAATTCACCCCTCCACTTT. Amino acid sequence: CASSAMGQPNSPLHF. The entire variable domain, with the rest obtained from reference TRBV11-3 and TRBJ1-6, is as follows: EAGVVQSPRYKIIEKKQPVAFWCNPISGHNTLYWYLQNLGQGPELLIRYENEEAVDDSQLPKDRFSAERLKGVDSTLKIQPAELGDSAVYLCASSAMGQPNSPLHFGNGTRLTVT.